The source of this T cell receptor beta chain is a study of control samples from healthy donors and cancer patients (dated by TCRdb to about 2020). A note on this clone: No cognate antigen has been identified for it. Base qualities are not provided; no much larger clone lies one nucleotide away.

The library was produced with the immunoSEQ multiplex PCR assay. Here the immuneACCESS table is served through TCRdb, limited to in-frame sequences with V and J called. Missing clones are a known gap in these copies; in checked studies unresolved V genes cover under half, and the rest lacks a known reason. The sample data list approximately 140,000 clones, and just under 95% of these were observed just once. The ten top clones hold about 10% of the sample. The trim is 5 bases for V and 9 bases for J, with a gap of 17 bases between the germline ends. The CDR3 measures 13 amino acids from cysteine to phenylalanine. Of all the DNA, just the CDR3 is kept, 39 bases in frame from base 1. Reading the germline V gene (reference sequence) gives CDR1 GTSNPN and CDR2 SVGIG.

The source is a man between 25 and 39 years old in good health. Input material: blood. The chain links TRBV30 with TRBJ2-1, with no D gene named confidently. Here the CDR3 is given as CAWDLNSAAEQFF. The sequenced DNA: TGTGCCTGGGACCTAAACTCCGCGGCTGAGCAGTTCTTC.